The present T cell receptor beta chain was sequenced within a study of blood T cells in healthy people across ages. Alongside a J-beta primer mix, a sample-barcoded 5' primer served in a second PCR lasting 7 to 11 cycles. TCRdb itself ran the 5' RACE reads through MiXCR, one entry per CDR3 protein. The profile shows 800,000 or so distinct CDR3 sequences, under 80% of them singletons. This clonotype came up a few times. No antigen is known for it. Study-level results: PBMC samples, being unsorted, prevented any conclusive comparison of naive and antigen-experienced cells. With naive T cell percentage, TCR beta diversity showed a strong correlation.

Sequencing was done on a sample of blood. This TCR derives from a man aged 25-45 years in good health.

The CDR3 sequence is CASSFQTGSERETQYF. DNA of the CDR3: TGTGCCAGCAGTTTCCAAACAGGGAGCGAGCGCGAGACCCAGTACTTC. This sequence joins TRBV28 and TRBJ2-5; possibly TRBD1 for D (6 bases). Trimming stripped 3 bases from V and 5 bases from J, with 19 bases between. Germline loops: CDR1 MDHEN, CDR2 SYDVKM. The length of the CDR3 is 16 residues.